One and the same sample provided the 17 T cell receptor beta chains below, sequenced in a study of T-cell reconstitution after alpha-beta-depleted transplantation in children. TCRbeta library preparation incorporated unique molecular identifiers. TCRdb ran MiXCR on the PCR reads and lists one entry per CDR3 protein. This table has fewer than 750,000 distinct CDR3 sequences, around 23% appearing once. The starting material was PBMCs, mostly from graft donor cells, obtained 360 days after TCRalphabeta/CD19-depleted stem cell transplant. The receptors come from a boy under two years old who had a stem cell transplant for acute myeloid leukemia, so the T cells may come from the graft donor.

The table lists this clonotype with a few counts. CDR3 loop: CASSQGSGGAVIEQFF. The CDR3 DNA sequence: TGTGCCAGCAGCCAGGGGAGCGGGGGGGCGGTTATTGAGCAGTTCTTC. The chain couples TRBV7-2 to TRBJ2-1; TRBD2 agrees at 10 bases. CDR3 size: 16 residues. V trimming: 5 bases; J trimming: 9 bases; junction bases outside the gene matches: 13. The germline gives CDR1 SGHTA, CDR2 FQGNSA.

Many counts were recorded for this clonotype. J is TRBJ1-2 and V is TRBV20-1, with D unclear. CDR1 is DFQATT and CDR2 is SNEGSKA in the germline V gene (reference sequence). With 4 bases removed from V and 4 bases from J, the gap between germline ends came to 16 bases. This CDR3 has 14 amino acids. In DNA form, the CDR3 reads TGCAGTGCTATTCAGGTCCCGGCCGGCTATGGCTACACCTTC. Translating gives CSAIQVPAGYGYTF.

This clonotype showed up many times. This rearrangement joins TRBV20-1 to TRBJ2-7; TRBD1 matches at 7 bases. Germline V gene data show CDR1 as DFQATT and CDR2 as SNEGSKA (reference sequence). The CDR3 runs to 14 residues. V was pared by 3 bases and J by 3 bases, with 8 bases of the junction left unmatched. CDR3 bases: TGCAGTGCTAGTGAGGGGGCTAGGGGCTACGAGCAGTACTTC. Residues: CSASEGARGYEQYF.

In this sample, this clonotype turned up many times. The rearrangement joins TRBV12-3 or TRBV12-4 to TRBJ2-1; perhaps TRBD1 as D (5 bases). The V and J ends lost 11 bases and 14 bases respectively, with 16 bases between them. This CDR3 has 10 amino acids. The CDR3 region has the DNA TGTGCCGGACCCCGGGTCAGGGAGTTCTTC. It yields the protein CAGPRVREFF.

The chain has TRBV6-5 and TRBJ1-3; possible D gene TRBD1, 5 bases. CDR1 and CDR2 (germline): MNHEY, SVGAGI. Trimming removed 2 bases at V and 0 bases at J, with 11 bases between. The CDR3 loop spans 16 amino acids. Here the CDR3 DNA reads TGTGCCAGCAGTTACAGGGGCTCCCCCTCTGGAAACACCATATATTTT. Translating it yields CASSYRGSPSGNTIYF.

The chain carries TRBV5-1 and TRBJ2-7; no clear D. CDR3 length: 17 amino acids. Germline values: CDR1 SGHRS, CDR2 YFSETQ. Trimming removed 5 bases from V and 1 base from J, with 22 bases in between. CDR3 loop: CASRRRSLFNISYEQYV. The CDR3 bases are TGCGCCAGCAGGCGGCGAAGTTTATTCAACATATCCTACGAGCAGTACGTC.

As to this clonotype: This may come from a read error, since a much larger clone is one base off. This CDR3 reads CSARDVSNQPQHF. The CDR3 DNA follows: TGCAGTGCTAGAGATGTTAGCAATCAGCCCCAGCATTTT. J is TRBJ1-5 and V is TRBV20-1, with D unclear. V lost 0 bases, J lost 0 bases, and 3 bases lay in between. From germline, CDR1 is DFQATT and CDR2 SNEGSKA (reference sequence). The CDR3 is 13 residues long.

The CDR3 DNA reads as TGTGCCAGCAGCCAAAGCAGTAACACCGGGGAGCTGTTTTTT. Translating gives CASSQSSNTGELFF. The gene calls are TRBV3-1 and TRBJ2-2; no reliable D call. Trimming removed 2 bases at V and 2 bases at J, with 6 bases between. Germline V gene data show CDR1 as LGHDT and CDR2 as YNNKEL (reference sequence). The CDR3 sequence is 14 residues long.

Only a few counts were recorded for this clonotype. V gene TRBV29-1 combines with J gene TRBJ1-1; no reliable D call. This CDR3 contains 13 residues. Germline CDR1 SQVTM, CDR2 ANQGSEA. The V and J ends lost 4 bases and 0 bases respectively, with 9 bases between them. The DNA of the CDR3 is TGCAGCGTTGGGCGGAAGCTGAACACTGAAGCTTTCTTT. This encodes CSVGRKLNTEAFF. The entire variable domain, with the rest obtained from reference TRBV29-1 and TRBJ1-1, is as follows: SAVISQKPSRDICQRGTSLTIQCQVDSQVTMMFWYRQQPGQSLTLIATANQGSEATYESGFVIDKFPISRPNLTFSTLTVSNMSPEDSSIYLCSVGRKLNTEAFFGQGTRLTVV.

V and J are TRBV10-3 and TRBJ1-1; a weak D match, TRBD1 (5 bases). The V end lost 4 bases, the J end lost 4 bases, and 13 bases lay between the germline ends. CDR3 length equals 14 residues. Germline CDR1 and CDR2: ENHRY and SYGVKD. CDR3 residues: CAISAAGGTTEAFF. DNA of the CDR3: TGTGCCATCAGTGCGGCGGGGGGGACCACTGAAGCTTTCTTT.

This clonotype was detected a few times. The chain uses TRBV4-1 and TRBJ2-1; TRBD2 agrees at 8 bases. The CDR3 totals 16 residues. J gave up 7 bases and V 1 base, and 9 bases lay outside the gene matches. Germline CDR1 reads MGHRA; CDR2 reads YSYEKL. DNA for the CDR3: TGCGCCAGCAGCCAAGCTCGGGGGGGCCAGGGAAATGAGCAGTTCTTC. Its translation is CASSQARGGQGNEQFF.

V and J are TRBV4-3 and TRBJ1-1; the D is unclear. Trimming cost V 0 bases and J 7 bases, with 12 bases left between them. This CDR3 has 14 amino acids. In germline, CDR1 is LGHNA, CDR2 YSLEER. The CDR3, as DNA: TGCGCCAGCAGCCAAGATACTGGGAGCGGTGAAGCTTTCTTT. It translates to CASSQDTGSGEAFF.

The chain recombines TRBV28 with TRBJ2-1; perhaps TRBD1 as D (7 bases). Trimming pared 6 bases from V and 1 base from J, leaving 10 bases between. This CDR3 is 14 amino acids long. Germline V gene lookup returns CDR1 MDHEN and CDR2 SYDVKM. The CDR3 nucleotides read TGTGCCAGCAGGACAGGGAGGTCCTACAATGAGCAGTTCTTC. Amino acid sequence: CASRTGRSYNEQFF.

This clonotype was detected ten times or more. This chain links TRBV12-3 or TRBV12-4 with TRBJ1-1; D is perhaps TRBD1 (6 bases). The CDR3 loop spans 15 amino acids. With 6 bases removed from V and 0 bases from J, the gap between germline ends came to 14 bases. For the CDR3, the DNA is TGTGCCAGCAGCCCCACGGGACACATGAACACTGAAGCTTTCTTT. Translating gives CASSPTGHMNTEAFF.

This clonotype appeared many times. This chain links TRBV5-5 with TRBJ1-1, with 7 bases aligning to TRBD1. Germline CDR1 and CDR2: SGHKS and YYEKEE (reference sequence). The CDR3 is 15 amino acids. With V trimmed by 3 bases and J by 2 bases, 7 bases remained unmatched. The CDR3 spells CASSSVGTANTEAFF. In nucleotides, the CDR3 is TGTGCCAGCAGCTCGGTTGGGACAGCTAACACTGAAGCTTTCTTT.

There are a few counts of this clonotype. V and J are TRBV7-2 and TRBJ2-3, with D maybe TRBD2 (6 bases). Trimming stripped 1 base from V and 12 bases from J, with 14 bases between. The CDR3 spans 13 residues. Germline V gives CDR1 SGHTA, CDR2 FQGNSA. This chain's CDR3 is CASSLGASENQYF. The DNA of the CDR3 is TGTGCCAGCAGCTTAGGGGCTAGCGAGAACCAGTATTTT.

Ten or more counts support this clonotype. This chain joins TRBV4-1 and TRBJ2-5, with D unresolved. V lost 3 bases, J lost 5 bases, and 10 bases lay in between. The CDR3 spans 13 residues. Germline assignment: CDR1 MGHRA and CDR2 YSYEKL. The CDR3 here is CASSQPDRETQYF. The CDR3 coding sequence is TGCGCCAGCAGCCAGCCTGACCGTGAGACCCAGTACTTC.